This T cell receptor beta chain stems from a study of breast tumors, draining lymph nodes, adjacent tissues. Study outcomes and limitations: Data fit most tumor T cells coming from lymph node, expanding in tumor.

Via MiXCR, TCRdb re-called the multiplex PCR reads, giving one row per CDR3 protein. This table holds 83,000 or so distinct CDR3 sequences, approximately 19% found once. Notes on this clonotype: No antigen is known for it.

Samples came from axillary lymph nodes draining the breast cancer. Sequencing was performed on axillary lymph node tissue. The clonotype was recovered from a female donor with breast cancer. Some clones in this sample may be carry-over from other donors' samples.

CDR3 bases: TGTGCCAGCAGCTTGAATAGGGGACCTGAAGCTTTCTTT. It yields the protein CASSLNRGPEAFF. V usage is TRBV5-6 and J usage is TRBJ1-1, with D tentatively TRBD1 (5 bases). Germline loops: CDR1 SGHDT, CDR2 YYEEEE. With 1 base removed from V and 6 bases from J, the gap between germline ends came to 10 bases. The CDR3 has 13 residues.